The clone carrying this T cell receptor (beta chain) was picked up a small number of times. Its antigen is not known. This entry is derived from a study of T cell responses to AZD1222 COVID-19 vaccine. Findings and caveats of the study: Every sample of the repertoires postdated the peak T cell response. Baseline seropositives among AZD1222 recipients totaled only six or seven. Donors skewed white British and female; clonal diversity was possibly underestimated. Spike-specific TCRs gained breadth and depth after people received two AZD1222 doses.

Only in-frame clones appear in the TCRdb table, and some are missing; sequencing was by immunoSEQ multiplex PCR. In the table there are about 83,000 clones, around 85% of which are singletons. J lost 0 bases, V lost 5 bases, and 8 bases had no gene match. There are 17 residues in the CDR3. CDR1 is KGHSH, CDR2 LQKENI, per germline. The sample here was peripheral blood, taken 28 days after the second AZD1222 dose. This clonotype was obtained from an adult who received the AZD1222 COVID-19 vaccine. This chain joins TRBV18 and TRBJ2-2, with TRBD1 matching over 8 bases. CDR3 sequence reads: CASSFSTGAANTGELFF. As DNA, the CDR3 is TGTGCCAGCTCATTCTCGACAGGGGCGGCGAACACCGGGGAGCTGTTTTTT.